The clone carrying this T cell receptor (beta chain) was seen only a few times. What it recognizes is unknown. V gave up 11 bases and J gave up 4 bases, with 14 bases separating them. Per germline, CDR1 LNHNV and CDR2 YYDKDF (reference sequence). This CDR3 is 12 amino acids long. This sample is drawn from a study of response to subunit inactivated influenza vaccine. TCRdb ran MiXCR on the RT-PCR reads and lists one entry per CDR3 protein. The profile covers under 800,000 distinct CDR3 sequences, with about 15% appearing a single time and 5.5% to 7% taken by the ten largest. Study results and caveats: After each seasonal influenza vaccination, few new T cells are recruited, the authors suggested.

The clonotype originates from a man aged 50-60 years who received an inactivated influenza vaccine. The rearrangement links TRBV15 to TRBJ2-5, with D possibly TRBD2 on 5 matching bases. Sequences were derived from PBMCs from blood, sampled 14 to 15 days before vaccination. The CDR3 DNA follows: TGTGCCGCCTCTGAGGGCCGAGAGACCCAGTACTTC. It codes for CAASEGRETQYF.